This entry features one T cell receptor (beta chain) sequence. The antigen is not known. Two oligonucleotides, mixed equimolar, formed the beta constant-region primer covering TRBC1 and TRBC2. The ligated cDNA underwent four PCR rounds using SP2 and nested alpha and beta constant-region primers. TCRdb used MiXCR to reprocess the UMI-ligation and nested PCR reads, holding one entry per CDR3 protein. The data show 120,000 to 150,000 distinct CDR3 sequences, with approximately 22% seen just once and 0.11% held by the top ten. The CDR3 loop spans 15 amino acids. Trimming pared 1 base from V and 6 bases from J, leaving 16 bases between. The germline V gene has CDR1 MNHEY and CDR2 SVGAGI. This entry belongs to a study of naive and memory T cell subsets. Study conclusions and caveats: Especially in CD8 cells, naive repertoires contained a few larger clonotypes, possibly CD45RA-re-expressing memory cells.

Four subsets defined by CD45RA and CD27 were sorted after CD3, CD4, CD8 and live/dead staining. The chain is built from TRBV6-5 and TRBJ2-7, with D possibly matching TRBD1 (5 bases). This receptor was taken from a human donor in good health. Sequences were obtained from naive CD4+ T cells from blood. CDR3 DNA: TGTGCCAGCAGTTACTTTATGGGGCGACCCGGCGAGCAGTACTTC. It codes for CASSYFMGRPGEQYF.